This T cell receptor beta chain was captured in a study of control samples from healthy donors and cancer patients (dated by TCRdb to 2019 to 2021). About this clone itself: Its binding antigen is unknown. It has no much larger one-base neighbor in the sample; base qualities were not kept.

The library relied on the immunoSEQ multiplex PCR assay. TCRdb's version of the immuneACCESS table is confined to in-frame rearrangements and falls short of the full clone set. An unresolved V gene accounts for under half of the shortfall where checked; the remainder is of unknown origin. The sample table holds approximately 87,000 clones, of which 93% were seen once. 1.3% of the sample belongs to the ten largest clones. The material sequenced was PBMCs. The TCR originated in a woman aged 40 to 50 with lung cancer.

The CDR3 protein: CASISQITTEAFF. The DNA is as follows: TGCGCCAGCATTTCACAAATCACCACTGAAGCTTTCTTT. Here the chain combines TRBV10-2 and TRBJ1-1; a confident D gene designation cannot be given. From the germline V gene, CDR1 is WSHSY and CDR2 is SAAADI. The CDR3 starts with the cysteine, ends with the phenylalanine, and has 13 residues. The only DNA kept is the CDR3, 39 bases in frame from the first base. Cut back by 7 bases and 4 bases, the V and J ends lie 13 bases apart.